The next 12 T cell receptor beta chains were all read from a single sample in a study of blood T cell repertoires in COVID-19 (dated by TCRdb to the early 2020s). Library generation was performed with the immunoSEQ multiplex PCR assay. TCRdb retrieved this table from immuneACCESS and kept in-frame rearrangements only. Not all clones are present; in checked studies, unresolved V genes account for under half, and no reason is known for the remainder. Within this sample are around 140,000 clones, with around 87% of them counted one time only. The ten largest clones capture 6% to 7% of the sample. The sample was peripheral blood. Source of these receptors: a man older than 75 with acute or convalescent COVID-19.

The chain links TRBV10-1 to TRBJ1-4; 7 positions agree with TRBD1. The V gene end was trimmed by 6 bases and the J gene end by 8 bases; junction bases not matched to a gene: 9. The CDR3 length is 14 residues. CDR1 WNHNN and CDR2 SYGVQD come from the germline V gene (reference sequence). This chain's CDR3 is CASSPGGLGEKLFF. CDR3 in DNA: TGCGCCAGCAGCCCAGGGGGACTAGGAGAAAAACTGTTTTTT.

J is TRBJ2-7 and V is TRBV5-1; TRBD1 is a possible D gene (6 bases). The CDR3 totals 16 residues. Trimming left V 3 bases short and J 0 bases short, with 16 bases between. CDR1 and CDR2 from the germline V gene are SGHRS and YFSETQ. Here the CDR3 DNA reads TGCGCCAGCAGCTCGAACAGGGACGAACCCTCCTACGAGCAGTACTTC. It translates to CASSSNRDEPSYEQYF.

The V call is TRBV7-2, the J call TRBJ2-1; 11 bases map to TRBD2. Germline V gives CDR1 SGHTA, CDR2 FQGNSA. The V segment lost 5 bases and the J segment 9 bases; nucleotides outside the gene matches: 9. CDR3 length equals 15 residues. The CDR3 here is CASSVNSGGAIEQFF. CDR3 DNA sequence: TGTGCCAGCAGCGTTAATAGCGGGGGGGCAATTGAGCAGTTCTTC.

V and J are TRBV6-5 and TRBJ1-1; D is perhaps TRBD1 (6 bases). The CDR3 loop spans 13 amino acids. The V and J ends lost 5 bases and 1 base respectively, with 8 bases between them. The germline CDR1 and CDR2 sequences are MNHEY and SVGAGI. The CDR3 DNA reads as TGTGCCAGCAGTAGGGGACAGAACACTGAAGCTTTCTTT. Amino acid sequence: CASSRGQNTEAFF.

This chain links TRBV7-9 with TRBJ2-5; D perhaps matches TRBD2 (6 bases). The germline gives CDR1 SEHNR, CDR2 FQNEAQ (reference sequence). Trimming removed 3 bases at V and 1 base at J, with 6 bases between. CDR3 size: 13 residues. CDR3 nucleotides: TGTGCCAGCAGCTTCGGGGGCCAAGAGACCCAGTACTTC. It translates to CASSFGGQETQYF. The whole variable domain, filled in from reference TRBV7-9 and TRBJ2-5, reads DTGVSQNPRHKITKRGQNVTFRCDPISEHNRLYWYRQTLGQGPEFLTYFQNEAQLEKSRLLSDRFSAERPKGSFSTLEIQRTEQGDSAMYLCASSFGGQETQYFGPGTRLLVL.

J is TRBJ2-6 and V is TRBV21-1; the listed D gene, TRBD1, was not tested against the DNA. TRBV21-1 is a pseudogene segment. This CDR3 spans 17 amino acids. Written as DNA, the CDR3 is TGTGCCAGTCCTCGGGACAGTGTGCCGCCTGGGGCCAACGTCCTGACTTTC. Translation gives CASPRDSVPPGANVLTF.

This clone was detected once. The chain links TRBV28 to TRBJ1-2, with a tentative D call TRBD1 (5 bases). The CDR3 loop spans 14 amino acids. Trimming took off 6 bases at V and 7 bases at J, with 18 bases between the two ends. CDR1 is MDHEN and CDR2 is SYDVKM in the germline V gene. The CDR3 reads CASSTPTAYGGYTF. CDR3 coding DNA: TGTGCCAGCAGCACCCCGACAGCCTACGGTGGCTACACCTTC.

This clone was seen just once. For the CDR3, the DNA is TGTGCAAGTCGCCCTAGCGGGATGTCAGGGGGGGAAGATAAGATATTTGGGACCCAGTACTTC. It is translated as CASRPSGMSGGEDKIFGTQYF. The J gene is TRBJ2-5, the V gene TRBV12-2; TRBD2, the table's D call, was not compared with the DNA. TRBV12-2 is flagged as a pseudogene. The CDR3 extends over 21 amino acids.

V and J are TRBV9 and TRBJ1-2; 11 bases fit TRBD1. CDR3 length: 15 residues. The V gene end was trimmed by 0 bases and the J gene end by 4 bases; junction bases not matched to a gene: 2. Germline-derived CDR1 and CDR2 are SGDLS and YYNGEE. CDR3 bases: TGTGCCAGCAGCGTAGGTGGGACAGGGGGCTATGGCTACACCTTC. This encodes CASSVGGTGGYGYTF.

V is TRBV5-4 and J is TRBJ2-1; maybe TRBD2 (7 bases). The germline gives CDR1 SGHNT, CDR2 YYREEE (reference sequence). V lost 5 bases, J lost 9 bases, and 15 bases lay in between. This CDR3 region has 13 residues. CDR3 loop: CASRDPAGAEQFF. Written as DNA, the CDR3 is TGTGCCAGCAGGGACCCCGCGGGGGCTGAGCAGTTCTTC.

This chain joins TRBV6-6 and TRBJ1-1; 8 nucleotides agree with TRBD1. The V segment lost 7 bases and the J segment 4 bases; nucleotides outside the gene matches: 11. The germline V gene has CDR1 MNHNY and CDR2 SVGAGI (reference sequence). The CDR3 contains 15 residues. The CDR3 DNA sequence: TGTGCCAGCACCATGACAGGGGACGCGGGCACTGAAGCTTTCTTT. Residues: CASTMTGDAGTEAFF.

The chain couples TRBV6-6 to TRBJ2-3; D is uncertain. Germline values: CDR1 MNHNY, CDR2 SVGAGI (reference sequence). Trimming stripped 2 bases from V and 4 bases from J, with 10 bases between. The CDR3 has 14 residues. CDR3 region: CASSYGLGSDTQYF. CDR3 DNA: TGTGCCAGCAGTTACGGCCTAGGCTCAGATACGCAGTATTTT.